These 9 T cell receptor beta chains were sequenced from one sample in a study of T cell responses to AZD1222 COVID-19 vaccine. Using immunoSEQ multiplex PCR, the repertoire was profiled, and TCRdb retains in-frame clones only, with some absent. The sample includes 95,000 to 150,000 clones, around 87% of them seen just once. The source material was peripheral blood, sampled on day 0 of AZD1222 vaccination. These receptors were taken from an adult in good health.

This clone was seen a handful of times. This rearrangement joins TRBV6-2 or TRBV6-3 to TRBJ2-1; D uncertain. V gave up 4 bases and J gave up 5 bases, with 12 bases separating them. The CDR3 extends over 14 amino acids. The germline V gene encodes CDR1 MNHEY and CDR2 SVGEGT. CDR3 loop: CASSFWDPNNEQFF. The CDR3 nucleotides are TGTGCCAGCAGTTTTTGGGATCCCAACAATGAGCAGTTCTTC.

The CDR3 nucleotides read TGTGCCAGCAGCCAGTCCAGGGGGCTTCGGGTTTTCGGCGAGCAGTACTTC. Protein product: CASSQSRGLRVFGEQYF. The rearrangement joins TRBV5-5 to TRBJ2-7, with 8 bases that match TRBD1. Trimming removed 4 bases from V and 6 bases from J; junction bases left unmatched: 18. The V gene's germline CDR1 is SGHKS and CDR2 YYEKEE (reference sequence). The CDR3 is made up of 17 amino acids.

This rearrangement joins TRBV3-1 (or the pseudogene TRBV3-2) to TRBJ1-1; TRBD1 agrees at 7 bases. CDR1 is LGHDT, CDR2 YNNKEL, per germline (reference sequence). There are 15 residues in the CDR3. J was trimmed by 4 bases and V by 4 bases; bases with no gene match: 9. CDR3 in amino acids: CASSLNIQGSTEAFF. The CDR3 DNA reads TGTGCCAGCAGCCTAAACATACAGGGGAGCACTGAAGCTTTCTTT.

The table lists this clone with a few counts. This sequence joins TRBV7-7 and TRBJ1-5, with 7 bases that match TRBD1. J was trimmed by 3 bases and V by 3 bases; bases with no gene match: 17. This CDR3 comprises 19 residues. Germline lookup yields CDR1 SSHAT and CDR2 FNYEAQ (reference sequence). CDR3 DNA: TGTGCCAGCAGCTTCCCCCCGGGACAGACGTTCAGCGACAATCAGCCCCAGCATTTT. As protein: CASSFPPGQTFSDNQPQHF.

Here the CDR3 reads CATSRQGYGYTF. The CDR3 region has the DNA TGTGCCACCAGCCGCCAAGGCTATGGCTACACCTTC. The chain links TRBV15 to TRBJ1-2; D is undetermined. The length of the CDR3 is 12 residues. The germline CDR1 and CDR2 sequences are LNHNV and YYDKDF (reference sequence). V lost 5 bases and J lost 4, with 8 bases in between.

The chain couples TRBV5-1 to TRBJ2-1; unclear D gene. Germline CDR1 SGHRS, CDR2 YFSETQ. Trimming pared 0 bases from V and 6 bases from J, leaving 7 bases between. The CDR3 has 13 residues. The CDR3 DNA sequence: TGCGCCAGCAGCTTGGGGGAATTCAATGAGCAGTTCTTC. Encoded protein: CASSLGEFNEQFF.

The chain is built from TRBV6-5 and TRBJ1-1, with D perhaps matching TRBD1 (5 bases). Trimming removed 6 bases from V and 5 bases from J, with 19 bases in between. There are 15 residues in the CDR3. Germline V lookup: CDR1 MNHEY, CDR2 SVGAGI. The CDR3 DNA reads TGTGCCAGCAGCCCGACCAGCGGGGCGTGGACTGAAGCTTTCTTT. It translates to CASSPTSGAWTEAFF.

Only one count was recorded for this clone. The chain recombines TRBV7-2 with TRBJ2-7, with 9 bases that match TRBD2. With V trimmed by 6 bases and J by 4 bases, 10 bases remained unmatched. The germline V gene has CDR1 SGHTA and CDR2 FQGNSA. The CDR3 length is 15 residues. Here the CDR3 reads CASRLSGGPQYEQYF. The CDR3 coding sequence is TGTGCCAGCAGGCTAAGCGGGGGGCCACAATACGAGCAGTACTTC.

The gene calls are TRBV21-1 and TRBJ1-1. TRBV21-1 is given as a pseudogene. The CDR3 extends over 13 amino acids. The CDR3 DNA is TGTGCCAGCAGGGGTTCTGGGTGGACTGAAGCTTTCTTT. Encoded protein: CASRGSGWTEAFF.